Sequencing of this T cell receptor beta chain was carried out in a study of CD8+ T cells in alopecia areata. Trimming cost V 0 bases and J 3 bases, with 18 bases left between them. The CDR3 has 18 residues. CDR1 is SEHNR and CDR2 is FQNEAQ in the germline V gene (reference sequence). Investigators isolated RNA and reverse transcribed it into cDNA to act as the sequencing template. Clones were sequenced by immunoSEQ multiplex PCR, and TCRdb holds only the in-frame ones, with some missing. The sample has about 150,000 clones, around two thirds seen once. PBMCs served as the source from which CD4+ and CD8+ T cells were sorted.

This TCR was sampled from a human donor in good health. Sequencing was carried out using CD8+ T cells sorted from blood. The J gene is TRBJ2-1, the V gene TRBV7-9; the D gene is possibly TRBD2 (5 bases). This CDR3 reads CASSLAGSGSVYYNEQFF. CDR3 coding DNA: TGTGCCAGCAGCTTAGCGGGTTCGGGTAGCGTGTACTACAATGAGCAGTTCTTC.